The clone carrying this TCR beta chain has more than one count but fewer than ten. Antigen unknown. CDR1 is KGHDR, CDR2 SFDVKD, per germline. The length of the CDR3 is 13 residues. Trimming took off 5 bases at V and 2 bases at J, with 8 bases between the two ends. These data are taken from a study of T-cell reconstitution after alpha-beta-depleted transplantation in children. Study results and caveats: In patients about two months after transplant, alpha-beta T cells reportedly arose from several hundred expanded graft clones.

Preparation of the TCRbeta library was carried out with unique molecular identifiers. Each CDR3 protein gets one entry after TCRdb re-called the PCR reads with MiXCR. The data hold a few hundred thousand distinct CDR3 sequences, with roughly 13% observed a single time. V gene TRBV24-1 combines with J gene TRBJ1-1; D is undetermined. This sequence was found in a male patient under 18 who had a stem cell transplant for acute myeloid leukemia, so the T cells may come from the graft donor. This material consisted of PBMCs, mostly from graft donor cells, taken 360 days after TCRalphabeta/CD19-depleted stem cell transplant. The CDR3 nucleotides read TGTGCCACCAGTGTGGGGTCAAACACTGAAGCTTTCTTT. Protein product: CATSVGSNTEAFF.